These T cell receptor beta chains were read from a single sample in a study of blood T cell repertoires in COVID-19. Using immunoSEQ multiplex PCR, the repertoire was profiled, and TCRdb retains in-frame clones only, with some absent. The sample shows under 300,000 clones, about 83% of them seen only once. The sample was peripheral blood. The receptors come from an elderly man with acute or convalescent COVID-19. Both conserved end residues are part of each CDR3. Some rows mark clone size as missing; the rest say once, few, many or name a class of expanded clone.

clone size | J gene | V gene | CDR3 protein
NA | TRBJ2-3 | TRBV24-1 | CATPRGGSTDTQYF
NA | TRBJ1-3 | TRBV18 | CASSPAGRSSGNTIYF
NA | TRBJ2-7 | TRBV27 | CASSTTGSSYEQYF
NA | TRBJ2-7 | TRBV28 | CASIRGGQYEQYF
NA | TRBJ1-5 | TRBV9 | CASSLRSGPQHF
few | TRBJ1-3 | TRBV3-1/TRBV3-2 | CASSQGTGVIGNTIYF
NA | TRBJ1-5 | TRBV30 | CAWQQGAGNQPQHF
NA | TRBJ2-4 | TRBV6-5 | CASKGEGMAKNIQYF
NA | TRBJ2-5 | TRBV20-1 | CSASQAGSGGQETQYF
NA | TRBJ1-3 | TRBV5-1 | CASSWAFGGNTIYF
NA | TRBJ1-3 | TRBV15 | CATSRGGGTGNTIYF
NA | TRBJ2-1 | TRBV6-1 | CASSEAGEGPYNEQFF
NA | TRBJ1-1 | TRBV19 | CASSPRWGSEAFF
NA | TRBJ2-6 | TRBV6-1 | CASSEGQGAFSGANVLTF
NA | TRBJ2-3 | TRBV28 | CASSLGGSTDTQYF
NA | TRBJ1-4 | TRBV3-1/TRBV3-2 | CASSQEGTGKKLFF
NA | TRBJ2-3 | TRBV19 | CASSVGLAGGPSDTQYF
NA | TRBJ2-2 | TRBV29-1 | CSVAQGINTGELFF
few | TRBJ2-2 | TRBV3-1/TRBV3-2 | CASSQGLAGSGELFF
NA | TRBJ1-2 | TRBV7-2 | CASSSGQGVNYGYTF
NA | TRBJ2-4 | TRBV3-1/TRBV3-2 | CASSRGDRVAKNIQYF
NA | TRBJ2-2 | TRBV4-1 | CASSQDEGRGNTGELFF
NA | TRBJ2-2 | TRBV5-1 | CASSWGLTDSSTGELFF
NA | TRBJ2-7 | TRBV6-1 | CASSEAGGGRYEQYF
NA | TRBJ1-4 | TRBV19 | CASSMGTGRTEKLFF
NA | TRBJ2-2 | TRBV9 | CASSARALDANTGELFF
NA | TRBJ1-4 | TRBV21-1 | CASSQTGAELEVGEKLFF
NA | TRBJ1-2 | TRBV19 | CASKKVEGGDYGYTF
NA | TRBJ2-1 | TRBV28 | CASSLFYRGNEQFF
NA | TRBJ1-2 | TRBV18 | CASSRSGGGYGYTF
once | TRBJ1-5 | TRBV5-1 | CASSLVAGNNQPQHF